This T cell receptor beta chain was captured in a study of blood T cell repertoires in COVID-19. Study details: The United States, Italy and Spain provided the acute and convalescent COVID-19 samples.

Germline V gives CDR1 SGHRS, CDR2 YFSETQ. V was cut by 2 bases and J by 6 bases, with 23 bases left in between. CDR3 length equals 17 residues. In the source study's methods: Cell counts per sample came from amplifying reference gene primers. Only in-frame clones appear in the TCRdb table, and some are missing; sequencing was by immunoSEQ multiplex PCR. V, J and clone size were drawn from that table, and D and trimming were deduced from the DNA. The sample lists some 150,000 clones; approximately 83% were seen once. This receptor was taken from a woman over 75 with acute or convalescent COVID-19. The specimen sequenced was peripheral blood. J is TRBJ1-2 and V is TRBV5-1, with a tentative D call TRBD1 (5 bases). CDR3 region: CASSFWQGSLAGDGYTF. The CDR3 coding sequence is TGCGCCAGCAGCTTTTGGCAGGGCTCCTTGGCGGGGGATGGCTACACCTTC.